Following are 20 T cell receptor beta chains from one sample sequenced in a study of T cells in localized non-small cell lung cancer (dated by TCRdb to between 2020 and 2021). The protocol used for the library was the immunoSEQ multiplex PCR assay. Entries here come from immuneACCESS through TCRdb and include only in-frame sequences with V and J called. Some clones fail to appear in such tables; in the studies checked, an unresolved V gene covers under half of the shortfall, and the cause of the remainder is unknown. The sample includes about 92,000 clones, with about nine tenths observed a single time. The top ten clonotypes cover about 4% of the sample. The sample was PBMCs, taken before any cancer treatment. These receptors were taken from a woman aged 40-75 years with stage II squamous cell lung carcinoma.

CDR3 sequence: CASSRPTAPPNTGELFF. CDR3 in DNA: TGTGCCAGCAGTCGGCCGACGGCCCCCCCGAACACCGGGGAGCTGTTTTTT. This rearrangement joins TRBV28 to TRBJ2-2; D remains unclear. V was clipped by 5 bases and J by 0 bases, with 16 bases between them. This CDR3 comprises 17 residues. Germline V gene sequence: CDR1 MDHEN, CDR2 SYDVKM.

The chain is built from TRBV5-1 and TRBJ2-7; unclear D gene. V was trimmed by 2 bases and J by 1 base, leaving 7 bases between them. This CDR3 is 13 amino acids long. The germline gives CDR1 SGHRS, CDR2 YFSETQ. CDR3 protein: CASSLYRSYEQYF. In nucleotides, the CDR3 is TGCGCCAGCAGCTTATACAGATCCTACGAGCAGTACTTC.

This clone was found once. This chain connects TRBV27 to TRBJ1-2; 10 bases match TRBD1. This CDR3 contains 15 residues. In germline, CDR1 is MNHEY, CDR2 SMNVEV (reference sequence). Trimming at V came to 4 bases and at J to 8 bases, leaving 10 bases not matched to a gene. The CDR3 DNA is TGTGCCAGCAGTTGGGCGGGGACAGGGGTTGTGGGCTACACCTTC. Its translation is CASSWAGTGVVGYTF.

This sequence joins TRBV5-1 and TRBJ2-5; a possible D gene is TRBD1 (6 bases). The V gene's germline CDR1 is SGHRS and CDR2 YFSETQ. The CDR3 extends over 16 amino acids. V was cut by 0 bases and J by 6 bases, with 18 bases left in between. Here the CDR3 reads CASSLGAGVRSQTQYF. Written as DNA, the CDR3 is TGCGCCAGCAGCTTGGGCGCAGGGGTAAGGAGTCAGACCCAGTACTTC.

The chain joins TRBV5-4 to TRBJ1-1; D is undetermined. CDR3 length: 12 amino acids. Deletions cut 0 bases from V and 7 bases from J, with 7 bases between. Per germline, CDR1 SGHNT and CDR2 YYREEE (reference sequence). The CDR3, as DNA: TGTGCCAGCAGCTTGGTCGTAGGTGAAGCTTTCTTT. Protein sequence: CASSLVVGEAFF.

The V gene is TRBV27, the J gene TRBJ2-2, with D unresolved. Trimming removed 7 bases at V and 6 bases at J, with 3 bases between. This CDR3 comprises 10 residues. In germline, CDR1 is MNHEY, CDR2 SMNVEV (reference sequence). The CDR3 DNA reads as TGTGCCAGCACCCCCGGGGAGCTGTTTTTT. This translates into CASTPGELFF.

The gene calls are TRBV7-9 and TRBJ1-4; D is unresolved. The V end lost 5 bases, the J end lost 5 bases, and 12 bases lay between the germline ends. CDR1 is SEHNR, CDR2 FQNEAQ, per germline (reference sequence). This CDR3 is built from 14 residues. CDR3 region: CASSPWTKNEKLFF. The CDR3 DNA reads TGTGCCAGCAGCCCCTGGACTAAAAATGAAAAACTGTTTTTT.

As DNA, the CDR3 is TGTGCCAGCAGTTTGGGAGCCTGGGGGGGCACAGATACGCAGTATTTT. Translated, it gives CASSLGAWGGTDTQYF. J is TRBJ2-3 and V is TRBV28, with D perhaps TRBD2 (6 bases). Deletions cut 3 bases from V and 1 base from J, with 14 bases between. The germline V gene encodes CDR1 MDHEN and CDR2 SYDVKM. This CDR3 is 16 amino acids long.

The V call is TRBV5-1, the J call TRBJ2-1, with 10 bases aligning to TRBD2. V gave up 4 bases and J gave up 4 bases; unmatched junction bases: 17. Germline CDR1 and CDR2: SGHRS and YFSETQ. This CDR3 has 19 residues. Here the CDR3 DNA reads TGCGCCAGCAGCCTCACCCCTACTAGCGGGACCAAGGGTTACAATGAGCAGTTCTTC. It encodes CASSLTPTSGTKGYNEQFF.

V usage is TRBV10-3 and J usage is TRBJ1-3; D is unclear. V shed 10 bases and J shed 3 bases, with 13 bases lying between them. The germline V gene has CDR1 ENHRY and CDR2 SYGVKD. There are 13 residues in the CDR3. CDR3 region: CATMHLDGNTIYF. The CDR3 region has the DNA TGTGCCACAATGCACTTAGATGGAAACACCATATATTTT.

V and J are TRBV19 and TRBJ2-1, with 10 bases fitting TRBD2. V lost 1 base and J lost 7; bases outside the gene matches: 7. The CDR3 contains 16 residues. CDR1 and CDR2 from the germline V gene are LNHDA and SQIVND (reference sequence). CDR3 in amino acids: CASSIGAGGPGNEQFF. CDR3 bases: TGTGCCAGTAGTATAGGAGCGGGAGGGCCGGGTAATGAGCAGTTCTTC.

The chain's CDR3 is CASSLARAVATNEKLFF. The DNA of the CDR3 is TGTGCCAGCAGCTTAGCGAGGGCAGTTGCAACTAATGAAAAACTGTTTTTT. This chain uses TRBV7-9 with TRBJ1-4; D call uncertain. The V gene lost 0 bases and the J gene lost 0 bases, with 11 bases spanning the gap. The V gene's germline CDR1 is SEHNR and CDR2 FQNEAQ (reference sequence). There are 17 residues in the CDR3.

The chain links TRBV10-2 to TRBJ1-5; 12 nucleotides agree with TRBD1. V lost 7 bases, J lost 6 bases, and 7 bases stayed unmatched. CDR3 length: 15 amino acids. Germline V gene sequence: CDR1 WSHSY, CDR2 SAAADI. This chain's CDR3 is CASKGTGGFSQPQHF. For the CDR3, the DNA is TGCGCCAGCAAGGGGACAGGGGGCTTTAGTCAGCCCCAGCATTTT.

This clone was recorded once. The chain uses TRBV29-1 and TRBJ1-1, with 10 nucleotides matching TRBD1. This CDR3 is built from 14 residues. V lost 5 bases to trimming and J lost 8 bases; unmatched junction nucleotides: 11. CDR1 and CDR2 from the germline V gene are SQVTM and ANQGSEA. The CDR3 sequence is CSVSLGGQGMEAFF. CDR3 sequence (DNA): TGCAGCGTTTCCCTGGGGGGACAGGGGATGGAAGCTTTCTTT. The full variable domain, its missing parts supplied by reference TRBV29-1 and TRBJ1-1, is SAVISQKPSRDICQRGTSLTIQCQVDSQVTMMFWYRQQPGQSLTLIATANQGSEATYESGFVIDKFPISRPNLTFSTLTVSNMSPEDSSIYLCSVSLGGQGMEAFFGQGTRLTVV.

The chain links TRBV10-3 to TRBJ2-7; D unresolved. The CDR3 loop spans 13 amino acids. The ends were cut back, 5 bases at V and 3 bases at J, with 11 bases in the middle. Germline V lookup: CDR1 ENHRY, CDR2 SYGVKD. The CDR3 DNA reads TGTGCCATCAGTAAAGGATCGGACTACGAGCAGTACTTC. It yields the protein CAISKGSDYEQYF.

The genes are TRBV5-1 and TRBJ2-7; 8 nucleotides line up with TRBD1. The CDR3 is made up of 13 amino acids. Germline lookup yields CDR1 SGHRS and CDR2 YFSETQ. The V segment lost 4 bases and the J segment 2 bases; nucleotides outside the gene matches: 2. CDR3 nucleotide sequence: TGCGCCAGCAGCGGACAGGGAACCTACGAGCAGTACTTC. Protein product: CASSGQGTYEQYF.

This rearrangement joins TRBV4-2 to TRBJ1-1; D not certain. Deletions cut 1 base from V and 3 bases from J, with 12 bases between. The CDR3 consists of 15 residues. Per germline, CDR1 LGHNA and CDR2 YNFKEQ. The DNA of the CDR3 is TGTGCCAGCAGCCAAGTGTGGGATTTGGACACTGAAGCTTTCTTT. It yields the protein CASSQVWDLDTEAFF.

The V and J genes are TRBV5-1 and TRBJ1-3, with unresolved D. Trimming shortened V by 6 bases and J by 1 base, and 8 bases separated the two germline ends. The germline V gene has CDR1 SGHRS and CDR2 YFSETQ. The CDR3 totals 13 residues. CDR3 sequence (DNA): TGCGCCAGCACAGGAACTTCTGGAAACACCATATATTTT. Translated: CASTGTSGNTIYF.

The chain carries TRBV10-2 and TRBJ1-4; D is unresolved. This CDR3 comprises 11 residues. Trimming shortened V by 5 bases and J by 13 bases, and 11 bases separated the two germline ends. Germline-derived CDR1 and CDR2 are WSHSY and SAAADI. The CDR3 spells CASSTGSLLFF. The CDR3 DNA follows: TGCGCCAGCAGTACTGGAAGTTTACTGTTTTTT.

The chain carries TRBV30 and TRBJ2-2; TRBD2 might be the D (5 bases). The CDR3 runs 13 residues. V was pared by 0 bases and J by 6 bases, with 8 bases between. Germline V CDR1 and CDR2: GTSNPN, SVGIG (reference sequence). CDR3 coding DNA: TGTGCCTGGAGTGTACTAGGCCCCGGGGAGCTGTTTTTT. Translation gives CAWSVLGPGELFF.